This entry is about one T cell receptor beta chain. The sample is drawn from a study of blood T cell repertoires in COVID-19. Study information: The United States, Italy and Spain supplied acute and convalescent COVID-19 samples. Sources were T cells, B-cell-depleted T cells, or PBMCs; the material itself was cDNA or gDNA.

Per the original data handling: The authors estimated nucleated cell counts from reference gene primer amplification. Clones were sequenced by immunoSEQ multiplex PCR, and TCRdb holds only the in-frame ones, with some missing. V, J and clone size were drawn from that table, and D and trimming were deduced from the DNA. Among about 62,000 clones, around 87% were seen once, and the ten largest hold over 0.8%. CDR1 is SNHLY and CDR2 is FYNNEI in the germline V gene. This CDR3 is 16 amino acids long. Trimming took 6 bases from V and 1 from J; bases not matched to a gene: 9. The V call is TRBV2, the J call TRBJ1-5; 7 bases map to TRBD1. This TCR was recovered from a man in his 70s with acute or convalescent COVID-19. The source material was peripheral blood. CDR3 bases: TGTGCCAGCAGGGGCGACAGGGAGGAGAGCAATCAGCCCCAGCATTTT. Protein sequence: CASRGDREESNQPQHF. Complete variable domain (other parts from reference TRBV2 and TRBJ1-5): EPEVTQTPSHQVTQMGQEVILRCVPISNHLYFYWYRQILGQKVEFLVSFYNNEISEKSEIFDDQFSVERPDGSNFTLKIRSTKLEDSAMYFCASRGDREESNQPQHFGDGTRLSIL.